Following are 32 T cell receptor beta chains from one sample sequenced in a study of shared T cell receptors in the human thymus. Generated by immunoSEQ multiplex PCR, the TCRdb table keeps only in-frame clones and is missing some. Seen here are 500,000 to 550,000 clones, around 78% observed once, and the top ten hold more than 0.01%. The same sample was also studied in work on human thymus T cells.

Sample: thymocytes. All receptors derive from a boy in the first two years of life with a congenital heart defect.

V gene TRBV19 combines with J gene TRBJ1-3; tentative D call: TRBD1 (6 bases). The CDR3 has 15 amino acids. Trimming removed 6 bases at V and 0 bases at J, with 12 bases between. Germline V gives CDR1 LNHDA, CDR2 SQIVND (reference sequence). This CDR3 reads CASRTGHLSGNTIYF. CDR3 nucleotides: TGTGCCAGTAGGACGGGACACCTCTCTGGAAACACCATATATTTT.

V and J are TRBV4-3 and TRBJ1-3; 7 bases are a match to TRBD1. Germline trimming cut 1 base from V and 2 bases from J; bases unmatched to any gene: 11. The germline V gene has CDR1 LGHNA and CDR2 YSLEER. The CDR3 is 18 residues long. CDR3 coding DNA: TGCGCCAGCAGCCAAGGGTCGGGTCACAGGGGTGCTGGAAACACCATATATTTT. This translates into CASSQGSGHRGAGNTIYF.

V is TRBV23-1 and J is TRBJ2-7; TRBD2 matches at 14 bases. TRBV23-1 is an ORF; its function is uncertain. The J segment lost 3 bases and the V segment lost 6 bases, leaving 13 bases of the junction unmatched. The CDR3 consists of 18 residues. CDR3 sequence reads: CASSQTSGRAISHYEQYF. The CDR3 nucleotides are TGCGCCAGCAGCCAGACTAGCGGGAGGGCTATATCCCACTACGAGCAGTACTTC.

This clone was detected only once. V and J are TRBV10-3 and TRBJ2-1, with a possible D match to TRBD1 (6 bases). The CDR3 is made up of 12 amino acids. Germline V gene data show CDR1 as ENHRY and CDR2 as SYGVKD. Deletions cut 3 bases from V and 8 bases from J, with 8 bases between. This CDR3 is CAISEGGYEQFF. The CDR3 DNA sequence: TGTGCCATCAGTGAAGGGGGTTATGAGCAGTTCTTC.

About this clone: In the same sample, other DNA sequences code for this CDR3. V is TRBV5-6 and J is TRBJ1-5, with TRBD1 as a possible D gene (5 bases). This CDR3 comprises 13 residues. V was shortened by 0 bases and J by 5 bases, with 6 bases between the two germline ends. From germline, CDR1 is SGHDT and CDR2 YYEEEE. CDR3 in amino acids: CASSLGRDQPQHF. CDR3 DNA sequence: TGTGCCAGCAGCTTGGGCAGGGATCAGCCCCAGCATTTT. Supplemented by reference TRBV5-6 and TRBJ1-5, the full variable domain reads DAGVTQSPTHLIKTRGQQVTLRCSPKSGHDTVSWYQQALGQGPQFIFQYYEEEERQRGNFPDRFSGHQFPNYSSELNVNALLLGDSALYLCASSLGRDQPQHFGDGTRLSIL.

This chain uses TRBV30 with TRBJ2-3; 7 nucleotides line up with TRBD1. This CDR3 region has 16 residues. Germline assignment: CDR1 GTSNPN and CDR2 SVGIG (reference sequence). The junction had 12 bases not matched to a gene; V was cut back by 5 bases and J by 1 base. CDR3 bases: TGTGCCTGGTCTATCGACAGGGTAGGGGGCACAGATACGCAGTATTTT. Protein sequence: CAWSIDRVGGTDTQYF. Complete variable domain (other parts from reference TRBV30 and TRBJ2-3): SQTIHQWPATLVQPVGSPLSLECTVEGTSNPNLYWYRQAAGRGLQLLFYSVGIGQISSEVPQNLSASRPQDRQFILSSKKLLLSDSGFYLCAWSIDRVGGTDTQYFGPGTRLTVL.

The V gene is TRBV14, the J gene TRBJ1-1, with unresolved D. The CDR3 spans 16 residues. Trimming shortened V by 1 base and J by 0 bases, and 12 bases separated the two germline ends. CDR1 is SGHDN and CDR2 is FVKESK in the germline V gene. Here the CDR3 reads CASSQVRGGVNTEAFF. CDR3 bases: TGTGCCAGCAGCCAAGTCCGGGGAGGAGTGAACACTGAAGCTTTCTTT.

This chain uses TRBV9 with TRBJ2-7; 8 positions match TRBD2. CDR1 SGDLS and CDR2 YYNGEE come from the germline V gene. This CDR3 region has 13 residues. DNA of the CDR3: TGTGCCAGCAGGTGGAGGAGCGGGAGATGCACCAGCGTC. It codes for CASRWRSGRCTSV.

The rearrangement joins TRBV4-3 to TRBJ2-3; D might be TRBD2 (6 bases). CDR3 length: 16 residues. V dropped 0 bases and J dropped 3 bases, with 13 bases sitting between them. In germline, CDR1 is LGHNA, CDR2 YSLEER. The CDR3 sequence: CASSQDPSEGTDTQYF. CDR3 DNA: TGCGCCAGCAGCCAAGATCCTAGCGAGGGAACAGATACGCAGTATTTT.

This clone has only a few counts. The DNA is omitted, as the CDR3 cannot be located on it reliably, and the CDR3 follows TCRdb's listing. This chain uses TRBV9 with TRBJ1-4; no DNA check was done on the table's D call, TRBD1. The germline V gene encodes CDR1 SGDLS and CDR2 YYNGEE. Ends included, the CDR3 has 12 residues. CDR3 protein: CASSVGGGNRIF.

This chain links TRBV11-2 with TRBJ1-1; D unresolved. V lost 1 base and J lost 0, with 6 bases in between. CDR3 length: 14 residues. The germline CDR1 and CDR2 sequences are SGHAT and FQNNGV. This CDR3 is CASSLAHMNTEAFF. In DNA form, the CDR3 reads TGTGCCAGCAGCTTAGCACACATGAACACTGAAGCTTTCTTT.

This chain joins TRBV10-1 and TRBJ2-7; no clear D gene. Germline values: CDR1 WNHNN, CDR2 SYGVQD (reference sequence). This CDR3 is 15 amino acids long. V lost 2 bases and J lost 5, with 16 bases in between. CDR3: CASSEGRPNGHEQYF. The DNA of the CDR3 is TGCGCCAGCAGTGAGGGCCGGCCGAATGGGCACGAGCAGTACTTC.

The J gene is TRBJ2-3, the V gene TRBV4-2, with 7 bases lining up with TRBD1. The CDR3 totals 17 residues. Germline V gene lookup returns CDR1 LGHNA and CDR2 YNFKEQ. J gave up 1 base and V 5 bases, and 12 bases lay outside the gene matches. The CDR3 sequence is CASSSPARDSRTDTQYF. CDR3 nucleotide sequence: TGTGCCAGCAGCTCGCCCGCCCGGGACAGCCGCACAGATACGCAGTATTTT.

The V gene is TRBV5-4, the J gene TRBJ2-7; 13 bases match TRBD2. V was pared by 4 bases and J by 0 bases, with 4 bases of the junction left unmatched. This CDR3 is built from 16 residues. Germline V gives CDR1 SGHNT, CDR2 YYREEE (reference sequence). This chain's CDR3 is CASSPTSGRASYEQYF. CDR3 nucleotide sequence: TGTGCCAGCAGCCCAACTAGCGGGAGGGCCTCCTACGAGCAGTACTTC. Looking up the rest from reference TRBV5-4 and TRBJ2-7 gives the full variable domain: ETGVTQSPTHLIKTRGQQVTLRCSSQSGHNTVSWYQQALGQGPQFIFQYYREEENGRGNFPPRFSGLQFPNYSSELNVNALELDDSALYLCASSPTSGRASYEQYFGPGTRLTVT.

CDR3 in amino acids: CASTGTSGRNSETQYF. CDR3 nucleotide sequence: TGTGCCAGCACCGGGACTAGCGGGAGGAATAGCGAGACCCAGTACTTC. The J gene is TRBJ2-5, the V gene TRBV5-4; 15 nucleotides agree with TRBD2. The CDR3 runs 16 residues. The ends lost 6 bases at V and 5 bases at J; junction bases unmatched: 8. Per germline, CDR1 SGHNT and CDR2 YYREEE (reference sequence).

The V and J genes are TRBV29-1 and TRBJ2-1; 10 nucleotides align to TRBD2. Germline-derived CDR1 and CDR2 are SQVTM and ANQGSEA. This CDR3 region has 16 residues. V shed 1 base, J shed 0 bases, and the junction held 3 bases outside the gene matches. This CDR3 reads CSVEAASGSSYNEQFF. Here the CDR3 DNA reads TGCAGCGTTGAAGCGGCTAGCGGGAGCTCCTACAATGAGCAGTTCTTC.

The genes are TRBV27 and TRBJ1-5; D might be TRBD1 (6 bases). CDR1 and CDR2 from the germline V gene are MNHEY and SMNVEV (reference sequence). This CDR3 has 12 amino acids. V lost 6 bases, J lost 9 bases, and 12 bases lay in between. The CDR3 spells CASRALRGPQHF. The DNA for the CDR3 is TGTGCCAGCAGGGCACTCAGGGGGCCCCAGCATTTT.

This clone was observed a handful of times. The CDR3 spells CASLLGGRQGAYEQYF. CDR3 DNA sequence: TGCGCCAGCTTGTTGGGGGGCCGACAGGGGGCCTACGAGCAGTACTTC. This chain joins TRBV10-1 and TRBJ2-7; 9 nucleotides match TRBD1. CDR3 length: 16 amino acids. V trimming: 8 bases; J trimming: 2 bases; junction bases outside the gene matches: 13. Germline V gives CDR1 WNHNN, CDR2 SYGVQD (reference sequence).

The J gene is TRBJ1-1, the V gene TRBV6-5; D remains unclear. CDR3 length equals 13 residues. Germline V lookup: CDR1 MNHEY, CDR2 SVGAGI. V dropped 7 bases and J dropped 1 base, with 10 bases sitting between them. The CDR3 loop reads CASTYDANTEAFF. In DNA, the CDR3 is TGTGCCAGCACCTATGATGCGAACACTGAAGCTTTCTTT.

J is TRBJ2-2 and V is TRBV7-3; D possibly corresponds to TRBD2 (6 bases). Germline V gene sequence: CDR1 SGHTA, CDR2 FQGTGA. V lost 5 bases, J lost 5 bases, and 18 bases lay in between. The CDR3 contains 16 residues. CDR3 sequence: CASSLRGGKGTGELFF. CDR3 nucleotide sequence: TGTGCCAGCAGCCTGAGGGGCGGGAAGGGAACCGGGGAGCTGTTTTTT.

The J gene is TRBJ2-3, the V gene TRBV4-1; 14 bases match TRBD2. Germline CDR1 and CDR2: MGHRA and YSYEKL. The V and J ends lost 1 base and 7 bases, in that order; junction bases with no gene match: 7. This CDR3 region has 17 residues. The CDR3 spells CASSQVDGLAGGHTQYF. CDR3 sequence (DNA): TGCGCCAGCAGCCAAGTCGACGGACTAGCGGGAGGTCATACGCAGTATTTT.

The chain couples TRBV4-2 to TRBJ2-1; 7 bases fit TRBD2. In germline, CDR1 is LGHNA, CDR2 YNFKEQ. The CDR3 is 15 amino acids. Unmatched junction bases numbered 11, after V lost 1 base and J lost 11 bases. The CDR3 reads CASSQATLSGRKQFF. CDR3 bases: TGTGCCAGCAGCCAAGCCACCCTTTCCGGGAGGAAGCAGTTCTTC.

This chain uses TRBV29-1 with TRBJ2-3, with 13 bases lining up with TRBD2. Trimming cost V 7 bases and J 0 bases; bases outside gene matches: 10. This CDR3 contains 17 residues. CDR1 is SQVTM and CDR2 is ANQGSEA in the germline V gene. DNA of the CDR3: TGCAGCGCCCGGTGGACTAGCGGGAGTTTTAGCACAGATACGCAGTATTTT. Translating it yields CSARWTSGSFSTDTQYF.

This chain joins TRBV7-9 and TRBJ2-7; the match to TRBD2 covers 7 bases. The CDR3 length is 15 residues. The V and J ends lost 1 base and 2 bases, in that order; junction bases with no gene match: 5. Per germline, CDR1 SEHNR and CDR2 FQNEAQ (reference sequence). The CDR3 DNA reads as TGTGCCAGCAGCTTAGGCAGCGGGGCCACCTACGAGCAGTACTTC. It codes for CASSLGSGATYEQYF.

This chain connects TRBV19 to TRBJ1-5; TRBD1 matches at 8 bases. The CDR3 consists of 18 residues. Germline CDR1 and CDR2: LNHDA and SQIVND (reference sequence). With 5 bases clipped from V and 4 bases from J, the junction kept 16 bases outside the gene matches. The CDR3 coding sequence is TGTGCCAGTAGTCCCCCTCGTCAGACAGGGGTGGGGAATCAGCCCCAGCATTTT. The encoded protein is CASSPPRQTGVGNQPQHF.

V and J are TRBV11-2 and TRBJ2-7; D might be TRBD1 (5 bases). This CDR3 is 14 amino acids long. The germline V gene has CDR1 SGHAT and CDR2 FQNNGV. V was clipped by 5 bases and J by 2 bases, with 13 bases between them. The CDR3 is CASSADRTPYEQYF. The CDR3 nucleotides are TGTGCCAGCAGCGCCGACAGAACCCCCTACGAGCAGTACTTC. Full variable domain (rest looked up from reference TRBV11-2 and TRBJ2-7): EAGVAQSPRYKIIEKRQSVAFWCNPISGHATLYWYQQILGQGPKLLIQFQNNGVVDDSQLPKDRFSAERLKGVDSTLKIQPAKLEDSAVYLCASSADRTPYEQYFGPGTRLTVT.

The V gene is TRBV11-2, the J gene TRBJ2-7, with 9 bases that match TRBD2. V shed 1 base, J shed 6 bases, and the junction held 4 bases outside the gene matches. This CDR3 is 14 amino acids long. CDR1 SGHAT and CDR2 FQNNGV come from the germline V gene. CDR3 residues: CASSLVPAGGEQYF. The CDR3 bases are TGTGCCAGCAGCTTAGTACCAGCGGGGGGCGAGCAGTACTTC.

The chain combines TRBV29-1 with TRBJ2-1; maybe TRBD1 (5 bases). V was pared by 1 base and J by 8 bases, with 9 bases between. Germline CDR1 SQVTM, CDR2 ANQGSEA. This CDR3 comprises 12 residues. In DNA, the CDR3 is TGCAGCGTTGAAGGGGGCAGGTATGAGCAGTTCTTC. It yields the protein CSVEGGRYEQFF.

The chain recombines TRBV7-9 with TRBJ1-4, with 9 nucleotides matching TRBD1. Trimming removed 5 bases from V and 3 bases from J; junction bases left unmatched: 10. This CDR3 contains 17 residues. The V gene's germline CDR1 is SEHNR and CDR2 FQNEAQ (reference sequence). The CDR3 DNA reads TGTGCCAGCAGCCCCGGGACAGGGCATCGGGCTAATGAAAAACTGTTTTTT. Residues: CASSPGTGHRANEKLFF.

The chain recombines TRBV5-5 with TRBJ1-1, with TRBD1 matching over 9 bases. V lost 2 bases, J lost 0 bases, and 11 bases stayed unmatched. This CDR3 has 18 residues. CDR1 and CDR2 (germline): SGHKS, YYEKEE (reference sequence). CDR3 amino acids: CASSFLRSGTGMNTEAFF. In DNA, the CDR3 is TGTGCCAGCAGCTTTCTTCGGTCCGGGACAGGGATGAACACTGAAGCTTTCTTT.

This chain links TRBV4-3 with TRBJ2-5; D unclear. CDR1 and CDR2 from the germline V gene are LGHNA and YSLEER. V was clipped by 0 bases and J by 4 bases, with 6 bases between them. The CDR3 contains 13 residues. The CDR3 region is CASSQDGAETQYF. The CDR3 nucleotides are TGCGCCAGCAGCCAAGATGGAGCAGAGACCCAGTACTTC.

The V and J genes are TRBV29-1 and TRBJ2-1, with D possibly matching TRBD2 (5 bases). The CDR3 is made up of 11 amino acids. Germline CDR1 and CDR2: SQVTM and ANQGSEA. V gave up 5 bases and J gave up 9 bases, with 11 bases separating them. The CDR3 DNA reads TGCAGCGTTCGGACTTTTAGTGAGCAGTTCTTC. It translates to CSVRTFSEQFF.